One sample yielded the 20 T cell receptor beta chains listed below, sequenced in a study of metastatic and nonmetastatic thyroid tumors. TCRdb re-analyzed the PCR reads through MiXCR. The table lists 15,000 or so clones, over 10% of them singletons. Patients were all untreated before their thyroid surgery. Input material: blood. The receptor set was obtained from a female donor with papillary thyroid cancer or a benign thyroid nodule (not recorded which). Some clones in this sample may be carry-over from other donors' samples.

In regard to this clone: Lacking the conserved final phenylalanine or tryptophan, this CDR3 likely reflects a read error. The chain links TRBV9 to TRBJ2-3; D is perhaps TRBD2 (5 bases). Germline-derived CDR1 and CDR2 are SGDLS and YYNGEE. The length of the CDR3 is 15 residues. The CDR3, as DNA: TGTTCCAGCAGCGTAGCGAGTTCTACGACAGATACGCAGTATATT. Translated, it gives CSSSVASSTTDTQYI.

The chain joins TRBV2 to TRBJ1-6, with D perhaps TRBD1 (5 bases). Germline CDR1 is SNHLY and CDR2 is FYNNEI. The V and J ends lost 8 bases and 10 bases respectively, with 18 bases between them. CDR3 length: 14 residues. CDR3 sequence reads: CASVRRGGRSPLHF. CDR3 DNA sequence: TGTGCCAGCGTGCGGCGGGGGGGAAGGTCACCCCTCCACTTT.

This clone is labeled medium-sized (0.01 to 0.1%). This rearrangement joins TRBV12-3 or TRBV12-4 to TRBJ2-3; 10 bases are shared with TRBD2. Trimming at V came to 1 base and at J to 4 bases, leaving 5 bases not matched to a gene. The CDR3 runs 16 residues. The CDR3 region has the DNA TGTGCCAGCAGTTTAGATAGGACTAGCGGCCCAGATACGCAGTATTTT. This codes for CASSLDRTSGPDTQYF.

The chain couples TRBV18 to TRBJ1-1; perhaps TRBD1 as D (6 bases). V was trimmed by 3 bases and J by 5 bases, leaving 16 bases between them. Looked up from germline, CDR1 is KGHSH and CDR2 is LQKENI. This CDR3 comprises 15 residues. CDR3 residues: CASSPPGGLHTEAFF. CDR3 bases: TGTGCCAGCTCACCCCCGGGGGGGCTCCATACTGAAGCTTTCTTT.

The chain uses TRBV18 and TRBJ1-1; D unclear. V was cut by 0 bases and J by 6 bases, with 8 bases left in between. The germline V gene has CDR1 KGHSH and CDR2 LQKENI. The CDR3 is 13 amino acids. CDR3 DNA: TGTGCCAGCTCACCACCGCGGGGTTCTGAAGCTTTCTTT. Translation: CASSPPRGSEAFF.

There are many counts of this clone. The V gene is TRBV6-1, the J gene TRBJ2-7; 11 bases match TRBD1. Germline V lookup: CDR1 MNHNS, CDR2 SASEGT. Trimming at V came to 6 bases and at J to 7 bases, leaving 8 bases not matched to a gene. This CDR3 is built from 14 residues. CDR3 sequence reads: CASRLGQGAGEQYF. The CDR3 nucleotides are TGTGCCAGCAGGCTCGGACAGGGGGCGGGAGAGCAGTACTTC.

This clone was seen repeatedly, ten times or more. The same CDR3 arises from other DNA sequences in this sample as well. This chain joins TRBV4-2 and TRBJ2-3; no definite D call. The ends were cut back, 0 bases at V and 2 bases at J, with 9 bases in the middle. Germline CDR1 and CDR2: LGHNA and YNFKEQ. This CDR3 has 15 amino acids. The CDR3 region is CASSQDRRITDTQYF. The DNA for the CDR3 is TGTGCCAGCAGCCAAGATCGACGGATCACAGATACGCAGTATTTT.

In this sample, this clone turned up a few times. The V and J genes are TRBV12-3 or TRBV12-4 and TRBJ2-7, with D tentatively TRBD2 (5 bases). Trimming took 3 bases from V and 7 from J, leaving 13 bases between them. The length of the CDR3 is 13 residues. DNA of the CDR3: TGTGCCAGCAGTTTCGGGGTGTCGATTGAGCAGTACTTC. Translation gives CASSFGVSIEQYF.

A few counts support this clone. The chain combines TRBV6-5 with TRBJ2-7, with 8 bases aligning to TRBD1. The CDR3 is made up of 14 amino acids. With V trimmed by 4 bases and J by 7 bases, 9 bases remained unmatched. Germline lookup yields CDR1 MNHEY and CDR2 SVGAGI. The CDR3 protein is CASSSGTGTREQYF. The CDR3, as DNA: TGTGCCAGCAGTTCCGGGACAGGAACGAGGGAGCAGTACTTC.

The rearrangement uses TRBV5-1 and TRBJ2-3; the D is unclear. The CDR3 has 14 amino acids. Deletions cut 4 bases from V and 4 bases from J, with 13 bases between. Germline CDR1 is SGHRS and CDR2 is YFSETQ. The DNA of the CDR3 is TGCGCCAGCAGCAGAATGTTTGTCGCAGATACGCAGTATTTT. Its protein product is CASSRMFVADTQYF.

This clone occurred a few times. The V call is TRBV6-1, the J call TRBJ2-7, with TRBD2 identical over 7 bases. The germline gives CDR1 MNHNS, CDR2 SASEGT. The CDR3 is 16 amino acids. With V trimmed by 6 bases and J by 4 bases, 15 bases remained unmatched. The CDR3 region has the DNA TGTGCCAGCAGCCAGATACTAGCGTCACTTCTTTACGAGCAGTACTTC. This encodes CASSQILASLLYEQYF.

This clone is classed as medium-sized. The chain combines TRBV27 with TRBJ2-7; 11 nucleotides match TRBD2. J lost 3 bases, V lost 4 bases, and 5 bases had no gene match. The CDR3 is 15 residues long. Germline V gives CDR1 MNHEY, CDR2 SMNVEV (reference sequence). CDR3 loop: CASSSLAGDLYEQYF. The CDR3 nucleotides read TGTGCCAGCAGTTCACTAGCGGGGGACCTCTACGAGCAGTACTTC.

This clone was counted only a few times. The chain couples TRBV2 to TRBJ2-2, with D maybe TRBD1 (6 bases). Germline values: CDR1 SNHLY, CDR2 FYNNEI. V gave up 6 bases and J gave up 4 bases, with 15 bases separating them. This CDR3 has 15 residues. The CDR3 reads CASSAGAVTTGELFF. The CDR3 bases are TGTGCCAGCAGCGCAGGGGCAGTGACCACCGGGGAGCTGTTTTTT.

This clone has at least ten counts. This CDR3 is CASSQATGYYGYTF. Written as DNA, the CDR3 is TGTGCCAGCAGCCAGGCTACAGGGTACTATGGCTACACCTTC. The chain is built from TRBV3-1 and TRBJ1-2, with D possibly matching TRBD1 (6 bases). The CDR3 length is 14 residues. CDR1 is LGHDT and CDR2 is YNNKEL in the germline V gene (reference sequence). Trimming removed 3 bases at V and 3 bases at J, with 11 bases between.

This clone was counted only a few times. This may be a read error: a much more frequent sequence differs by one nucleotide. The identical CDR3 is also encoded by other nucleotide sequences in the sample. This rearrangement joins TRBV28 to TRBJ1-2; the D is unclear. V was cut by 6 bases and J by 8 bases, with 13 bases left in between. The CDR3 is 12 amino acids. Germline V gene sequence: CDR1 MDHEN, CDR2 SYDVKM. The chain's CDR3 is CASSARADGYTF. In DNA, the CDR3 is TGTGCCAGCAGCGCAAGAGCAGACGGCTACACCTTC.

This clone is categorized as medium-sized (0.01 to 0.1%). The gene calls are TRBV12-3 or TRBV12-4 and TRBJ2-1, with D uncertain. V was pared by 5 bases and J by 8 bases, with 7 bases between. The CDR3 contains 11 residues. The CDR3 DNA reads TGTGCCAGCAGTCGGTTAGATGAGCAGTTCTTC. Residues: CASSRLDEQFF.

This clone is medium-sized within its sample. The chain has TRBV6-1 and TRBJ1-1; D gene ambiguous. The V and J ends lost 6 bases and 0 bases respectively, with 11 bases between them. The CDR3 consists of 14 residues. Per germline, CDR1 MNHNS and CDR2 SASEGT. As DNA, the CDR3 is TGTGCCAGCAGAACCTTTACCATGAACACTGAAGCTTTCTTT. Residues: CASRTFTMNTEAFF.

This clone was counted at least ten times. This chain uses TRBV2 with TRBJ2-5; D may correspond to TRBD1 or TRBD2 (5 bases each). The CDR3 totals 13 residues. The ends were cut back, 10 bases at V and 5 bases at J, with 17 bases in the middle. Per the germline V gene, CDR1 is SNHLY and CDR2 is FYNNEI. Here the CDR3 reads CATQDGTRETQYF. CDR3 nucleotides: TGTGCCACCCAAGACGGGACCCGGGAGACCCAGTACTTC.

This clone was found many times. The chain employs TRBV11-2 and TRBJ1-1; D gene unclear. The V gene's germline CDR1 is SGHAT and CDR2 FQNNGV. The CDR3 is 13 amino acids. V dropped 5 bases and J dropped 3 bases, with 10 bases sitting between them. In DNA form, the CDR3 reads TGTGCCAGCAGCCCCGGTTTAGACACTGAAGCTTTCTTT. Residues: CASSPGLDTEAFF.

This clone was found many times. This chain connects TRBV11-2 to TRBJ2-3; D remains ambiguous. CDR1 is SGHAT and CDR2 is FQNNGV in the germline V gene. V was pared by 1 base and J by 4 bases, with 9 bases between. The CDR3 loop spans 14 amino acids. CDR3 residues: CASSLVDPSDTQYF. CDR3 sequence (DNA): TGTGCCAGCAGCTTAGTTGACCCTTCAGATACGCAGTATTTT.